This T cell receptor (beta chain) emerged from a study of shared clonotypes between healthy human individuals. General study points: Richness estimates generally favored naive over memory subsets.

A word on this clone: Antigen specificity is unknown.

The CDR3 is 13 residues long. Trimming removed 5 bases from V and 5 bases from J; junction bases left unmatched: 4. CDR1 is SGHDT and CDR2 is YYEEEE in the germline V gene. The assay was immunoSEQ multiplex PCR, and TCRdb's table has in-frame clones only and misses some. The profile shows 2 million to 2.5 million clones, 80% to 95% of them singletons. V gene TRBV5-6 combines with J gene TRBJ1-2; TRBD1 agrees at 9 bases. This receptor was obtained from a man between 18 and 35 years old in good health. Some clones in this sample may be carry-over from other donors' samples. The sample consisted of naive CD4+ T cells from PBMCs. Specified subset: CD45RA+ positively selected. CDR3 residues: CASRKQGAYGYTF. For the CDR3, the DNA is TGTGCCAGCAGGAAACAGGGGGCGTATGGCTACACCTTC.